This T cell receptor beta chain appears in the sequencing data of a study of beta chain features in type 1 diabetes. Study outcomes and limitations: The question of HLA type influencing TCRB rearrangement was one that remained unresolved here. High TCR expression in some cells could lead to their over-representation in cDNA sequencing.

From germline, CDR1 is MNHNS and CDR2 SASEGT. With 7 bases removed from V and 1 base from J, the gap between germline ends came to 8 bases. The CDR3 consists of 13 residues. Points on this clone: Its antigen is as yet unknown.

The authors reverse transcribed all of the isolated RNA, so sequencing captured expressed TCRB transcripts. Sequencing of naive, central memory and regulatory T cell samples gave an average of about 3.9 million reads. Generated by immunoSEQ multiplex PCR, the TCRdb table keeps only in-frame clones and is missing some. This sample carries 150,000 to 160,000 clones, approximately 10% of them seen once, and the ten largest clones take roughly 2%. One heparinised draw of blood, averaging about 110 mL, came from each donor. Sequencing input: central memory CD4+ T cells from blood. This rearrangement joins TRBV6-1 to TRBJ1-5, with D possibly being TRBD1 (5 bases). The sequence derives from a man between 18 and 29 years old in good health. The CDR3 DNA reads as TGTGCCAGCATCAGGGAGAGCAATCAGCCCCAGCATTTT. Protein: CASIRESNQPQHF.